Sequencing of this TCR beta chain was carried out in a study of T cell repertoires in cytomegalovirus infection. In TCRdb, the reads were re-called with MiXCR into one record per CDR3 protein. Of hundreds of thousands of distinct CDR3 sequences listed, approximately 32% are singletons. Germline assignment: CDR1 SNHLY and CDR2 FYNNEI. The CDR3 is 14 amino acids. After removal of 10 bases from V and 5 bases from J, the junction contained 12 bases not matched to a gene. The sequenced material came from PBMCs. The chain combines TRBV2 with TRBJ2-3; 7 nucleotides align to TRBD2. This receptor was identified in a human donor in good health (CMV status not recorded). Some clones in this sample may be carry-over from other donors' samples. CDR3 bases: TGTGCCAAGGGACTACCTGAGCTCAGAGATACGCAGTATTTT. Its translation is CAKGLPELRDTQYF.